Described below is a single T cell receptor (beta chain) sequence and its context. Germline values: CDR1 SGDLS, CDR2 YYNGEE. Between the trimmed V and J ends, which lost 4 bases and 8 bases, there was a span of 10 bases. The CDR3 has 13 residues. The TCR beta repertoire was assessed by survey-level immunoSEQ sequencing. Clones were sequenced by immunoSEQ multiplex PCR, and TCRdb holds only the in-frame ones, with some missing. In the table there are about 50,000 clones, approximately 95% of which are singletons. The V gene is TRBV9, the J gene TRBJ2-6; unclear D gene. The sample consisted of PBMCs. The TCR comes from a man aged 40-49 years with rheumatoid arthritis. The CDR3 nucleotides are TGTGCCAGCAGCTTCCAGACGTCCAACGTCCTGACTTTC. Translation: CASSFQTSNVLTF.